Listed below are T cell receptor beta chains from one sample, sequenced in a study of blood T cell repertoires in COVID-19. Sequencing used immunoSEQ multiplex PCR; TCRdb keeps in-frame clones, though not all of them. This table holds some 42,000 clones, about 77% found once. Input material: peripheral blood. The receptors were gathered from a man older than 75 with acute or convalescent COVID-19. Each CDR3 is given with its conserved first and last residue. The D gene is left open where the match is weak. Clone size appears in some rows only: once, few, many, or a class for an expanded clone.

J gene | V gene | clone size | D gene | CDR3 DNA | CDR3 protein
TRBJ2-2 | TRBV27 | once | TRBD2 | TGTGCCAGCAGTCAAACTAGCGGGATAGGCACCGGGGAGCTGTTTTTT | CASSQTSGIGTGELFF
TRBJ1-1 | TRBV11-2 | NA | NA | TGTGCCAGCAGCTTAGACGTAATCTACACTGAAGCTTTCTTT | CASSLDVIYTEAFF
TRBJ2-3 | TRBV9 | NA | NA | TGTGCCAGCAGCTCTCAGGTCTCCCCCCCCACAGATACGCAGTATTTT | CASSSQVSPPTDTQYF
TRBJ2-2 | TRBV5-1 | NA | TRBD1 | TGCGCCAGCAGCACGGTGGACAGGGTTGCCGGGGAGCTGTTTTTT | CASSTVDRVAGELFF
TRBJ1-1 | TRBV6-5 | NA | TRBD1 | TGTGCCAGCCTCTCTCCGACAGGGTTCAGCACTGAAGCTTTCTTT | CASLSPTGFSTEAFF
TRBJ2-5 | TRBV30 | few | NA | TGTGCCTGGAGCCCGTCCGGGACACTGGGGGAGACCCAGTACTTC | CAWSPSGTLGETQYF
TRBJ1-1 | TRBV15 | NA | TRBD1 | TGTGCCACCAGCGTCGGGACAGGCGGAGAAGCTTTCTTT | CATSVGTGGEAFF
TRBJ1-1 | TRBV6-5 | NA | TRBD1 | TGTGCCAGCACTCAGACCGGGACAGGAGAAGCTTTCTTT | CASTQTGTGEAFF
TRBJ2-7 | TRBV24-1 | NA | NA | TGTGCCACCAGTGATTTGCGGGTAGCGGTCTCCTACGAGCAGTACTTC | CATSDLRVAVSYEQYF
TRBJ2-2 | TRBV5-4 | NA | TRBD2 | TGTGCCAGCAGCTTAGACGGGACTACGAACACCGGGGAGCTGTTTTTT | CASSLDGTTNTGELFF
TRBJ2-5 | TRBV19 | once | TRBD1 | TGTGCCAGTAGTGCCCCCGGGACAGGGGAACGTGAGACCCAGTACTTC | CASSAPGTGERETQYF
TRBJ1-6 | TRBV27 | NA | NA | TGTGCCAGCAGCTGGAGAGGTAATTCACCCCTCCACTTT | CASSWRGNSPLHF
TRBJ2-5 | TRBV19 | NA | NA | TGTGCCAGTAGTAAACAGGGAAAGGCACAAGAGACCCAGTACTTC | CASSKQGKAQETQYF
TRBJ2-1 | TRBV9 | few | TRBD2 | TGTGCCAGCAGCGCAACTAGCGGGGGATGGAATGAGCAGTTCTTC | CASSATSGGWNEQFF
TRBJ1-2 | TRBV5-5 | NA | TRBD1 | TGTGCCAGCAGCTCGGGACAGGGGCTTGAAGGCTACACCTTC | CASSSGQGLEGYTF
TRBJ1-1 | TRBV28 | NA | NA | TGTGCCAGCCAAGGGGGGGGTATTGAAACTGAAGCTTTCTTT | CASQGGGIETEAFF
TRBJ2-7 | TRBV6-5 | NA | NA | TGTGCCAGCAGTCACAGGGGGGGTTACGAGCAGTACTTC | CASSHRGGYEQYF
TRBJ1-2 | TRBV3-1/TRBV3-2 | NA | NA | TGTGCCAGCAGCCTGGCGGGGAACTATGGCTACACCTTC | CASSLAGNYGYTF
TRBJ2-1 | TRBV7-3 | NA | TRBD2 | TGTGCCAGCAGCCTTAGCGGGAGGGCCAATGAGCAGTTCTTC | CASSLSGRANEQFF
TRBJ2-7 | TRBV7-9 | NA | TRBD1 | TGTGCCAGCAGCTTAGCGAGGCGGACAGGCGAGCAGTACTTC | CASSLARRTGEQYF
TRBJ2-7 | TRBV2 | NA | NA | TGTGCCAGCAGTGTTTTGTTAACCTACGAGCAGTACTTC | CASSVLLTYEQYF
TRBJ2-1 | TRBV2 | NA | NA | TGTGCCATCCAACAGGGAAGCTCCTACAATGAGCAGTTCTTC | CAIQQGSSYNEQFF
TRBJ1-1 | TRBV5-1 | once | NA | TGCGCCAGCAGCGTGTCAGGGGATCGGAACACTGAAGCTTTCTTT | CASSVSGDRNTEAFF
TRBJ1-6 | TRBV18 | NA | NA | TGTGCCAGCTCACCAAAAGGGGACAAGGTCCTTTCACCCCTCCACTTT | CASSPKGDKVLSPLHF